This entry concerns a single TCR beta chain. Its antigen is still unknown. Cells designated naive CD8 were CD45RO-negative and were positively selected for CCR7, with terminally differentiated effector memory CD45RA+ cells excluded. The junction had 5 bases not matched to a gene; V was cut back by 3 bases and J by 2 bases. The CDR3 has 17 amino acids. Germline lookup yields CDR1 MNHNS and CDR2 SASEGT. The data belong to a study of shared clonotypes between healthy human individuals. Regarding the study as a whole: Naive subsets, compared against memory subsets, generally had larger estimated richness values. Investigators expected sequencing depth to affect clonotype sharing among donors. Relative to clonotypes present in all four donors, those not shared had lower generation probabilities.

The study ran the assay at deep level. Clones were sequenced by immunoSEQ multiplex PCR, and TCRdb holds only the in-frame ones, with some missing. The table includes 1.5 million to 2.5 million clones, roughly 95% detected once. Source material: naive CD8+ T cells sorted from blood. The sequence came from a man in his late teens or twenties in good health. V is TRBV6-1 and J is TRBJ2-4; 12 nucleotides align to TRBD1. CDR3 amino acids: CASSEIGTGGSKNIQYF. The CDR3 nucleotides are TGTGCCAGCAGTGAGATAGGGACAGGGGGCTCCAAAAACATTCAGTACTTC.